Listed below are T cell receptor beta chains from one sample, sequenced in a study of early T cells in non-severe SARS-CoV-2 infection. MiXCR was run by TCRdb on the 5' RACE reads, yielding one entry per CDR3 protein. The sample includes tens of thousands of distinct CDR3 sequences, 15% to 17% of them seen just once. Sequencing input: whole blood. Every receptor here comes from an adult who was a healthcare worker with PCR-confirmed SARS-CoV-2 infection or an uninfected control (not recorded which). Each CDR3 is given with its conserved first and last residue. D genes are given only for firm matches. The size field is filled for only some rows; it gives once, few, many or a size class.

clone_size d_call j_call v_call cdr3_aa cdr3_nt
many - TRBJ1-1 TRBV7-9 CASSLGTGSPTAFF TGTGCCAGCAGCTTAGGAACAGGCAGTCCGACAGCTTTCTTT
few - TRBJ1-4 TRBV3-1 CASSQDSGNEKLFF TGTGCCAGCAGCCAAGATTCGGGTAATGAAAAACTGTTTTTT
- - TRBJ1-1 TRBV9 CASSIGQKRGTEAFF TGTGCCAGCAGCATCGGACAGAAACGGGGCACTGAAGCTTTCTTT
few - TRBJ1-6 TRBV5-4 CASSPGTPIYNSPLHF TGTGCCAGCAGCCCCGGGACTCCGATTTATAATTCACCCCTCCACTTT
- TRBD1 TRBJ1-4 TRBV28 CASIKGAQDEKLFF TGTGCCAGCATTAAGGGGGCGCAGGATGAAAAACTGTTTTTT
- - TRBJ1-1 TRBV29-1 CSVEDWGGRGAFF TGCAGCGTTGAAGATTGGGGGGGAAGGGGAGCTTTCTTT
- - TRBJ1-3 TRBV6-1 CASRTPRGTTGNTIYF TGTGCCAGCAGGACCCCTCGGGGGACAACTGGAAACACCATATATTTT
- TRBD1 TRBJ2-1 TRBV7-2 CASSLARGQGANEQFF TGTGCCAGCAGCTTAGCGCGGGGACAGGGGGCGAATGAGCAGTTCTTC
many TRBD2 TRBJ2-3 TRBV4-2 CASSQDRQRGRTDTQYF TGTGCCAGCAGCCAAGATAGGCAGCGGGGCCGCACAGATACGCAGTATTTT
few TRBD2 TRBJ2-7 TRBV28 CASSLNWLAGSHEQYF TGTGCCAGCAGTTTAAACTGGCTAGCGGGGTCCCACGAGCAGTACTTC
few - TRBJ1-1 TRBV20-1 CSARDIGAPGAFF TGCAGTGCTAGAGATATCGGGGCCCCAGGCGCTTTCTTT
once - TRBJ2-3 TRBV3-1 CASSQDPIAGVRVTQYF TGTGCCAGCAGCCAAGACCCTATCGCTGGAGTTAGGGTTACGCAGTATTTT
- - TRBJ2-7 TRBV18 CASSRSGDGAYEQYF TGTGCCAGCTCAAGATCGGGAGATGGGGCCTACGAGCAGTACTTC
many - TRBJ2-7 TRBV7-9 CASSTPGFSYEQYF TGTGCCAGCAGCACGCCTGGGTTCTCCTACGAGCAGTACTTC
- - TRBJ2-1 TRBV28 CASSGRHNEQFF TGTGCCAGCAGCGGACGGCACAATGAGCAGTTCTTC
few - TRBJ2-2 TRBV24-1 CATSGAHTGELFF TGTGCCACCAGTGGCGCCCACACCGGGGAGCTGTTTTTT
- TRBD2 TRBJ2-7 TRBV3-1 CATQAAGGPDEQYF TGTGCCACCCAAGCTGCGGGGGGGCCGGACGAGCAGTACTTC